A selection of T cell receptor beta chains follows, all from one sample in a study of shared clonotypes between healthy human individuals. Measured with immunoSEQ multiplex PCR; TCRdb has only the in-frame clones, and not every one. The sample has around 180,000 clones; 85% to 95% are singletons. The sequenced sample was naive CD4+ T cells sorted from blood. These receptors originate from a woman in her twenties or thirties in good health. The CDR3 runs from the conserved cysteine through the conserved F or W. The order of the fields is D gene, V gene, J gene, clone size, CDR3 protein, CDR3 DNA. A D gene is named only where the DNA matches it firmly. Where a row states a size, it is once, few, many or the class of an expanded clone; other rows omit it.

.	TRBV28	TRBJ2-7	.	CASSLTAGSSYEQYF	TGTGCCAGCAGTTTAACAGCAGGTTCCTCGTACGAGCAGTACTTC
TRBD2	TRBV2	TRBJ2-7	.	CASNLLAGGPYEQYF	TGTGCCAGCAACCTACTAGCGGGAGGGCCCTACGAGCAGTACTTC
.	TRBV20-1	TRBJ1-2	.	CSVKAVWGYTF	TGCAGTGTTAAGGCGGTATGGGGCTACACCTTC
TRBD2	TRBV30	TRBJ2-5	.	CAWSGRGGSTETQYF	TGTGCCTGGAGTGGCCGGGGAGGGTCTACAGAGACCCAGTACTTC
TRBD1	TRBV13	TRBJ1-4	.	CASSRTGGGEKLFF	TGTGCCAGCAGCCGCACAGGGGGCGGTGAAAAACTGTTTTTT
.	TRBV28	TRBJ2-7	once	CASISVGQPNAYEQYF	TGTGCCAGCATTTCAGTAGGACAGCCGAATGCCTACGAGCAGTACTTC
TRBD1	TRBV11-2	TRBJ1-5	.	CASSLVPGGNQPQHF	TGTGCCAGCAGCTTAGTACCAGGGGGAAATCAGCCCCAGCATTTT
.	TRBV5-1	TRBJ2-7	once	CASSSDLASSYEQYF	TGCGCCAGCAGCTCGGATCTAGCGAGCTCCTACGAGCAGTACTTC
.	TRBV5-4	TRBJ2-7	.	CASSLGTTNEQYF	TGTGCCAGCAGCTTGGGTACAACTAACGAGCAGTACTTC
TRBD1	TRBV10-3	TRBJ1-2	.	CAIRDRVEQNTF	TGTGCCATCAGGGACAGGGTTGAGCAGAACACCTTC
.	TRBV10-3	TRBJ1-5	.	CAISDSGRASNQPQHF	TGTGCCATCAGTGACTCCGGACGGGCTAGCAATCAGCCCCAGCATTTT
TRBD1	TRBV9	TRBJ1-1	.	CASSTQGANTEAFF	TGTGCCAGCAGCACCCAGGGGGCGAACACTGAAGCTTTCTTT